These 9 T cell receptor beta chains were all obtained from the same sample, sequenced in a study of blood T cells in healthy people across ages. With a J-beta primer mix and a sample-barcoded 5' primer, a second PCR ran about 7 to 11 cycles. TCRdb redid the calling of the 5' RACE reads with MiXCR, one entry per CDR3 protein. Of about 650,000 distinct CDR3 sequences in the sample, around 32% were seen once. Input material: blood. All receptors derive from a woman at least 80 years old in good health.

This clonotype was observed at least ten times. The rearrangement uses TRBV6-2 or TRBV6-3 and TRBJ2-7; unclear D gene. The CDR3 totals 13 residues. The V gene's germline CDR1 is MNHEY and CDR2 SVGEGT. V lost 3 bases, J lost 2 bases, and 8 bases lay in between. CDR3 region: CASSYRTPYEQYF. The CDR3 nucleotides read TGTGCCAGCAGTTATCGGACCCCCTACGAGCAGTACTTC.

This clonotype has more than one count but fewer than ten. The chain combines TRBV19 with TRBJ1-1; 8 nucleotides agree with TRBD1. The CDR3 spans 13 residues. With V trimmed by 7 bases and J by 3 bases, 4 bases remained unmatched. The V gene's germline CDR1 is LNHDA and CDR2 SQIVND (reference sequence). The CDR3 sequence: CASTKDRDTEAFF. CDR3 nucleotides: TGTGCCAGTACCAAGGACAGGGACACTGAAGCTTTCTTT.

This clonotype was counted a few times. The chain joins TRBV12-3 or TRBV12-4 to TRBJ1-1; 11 nucleotides match TRBD1. V lost 5 bases, J lost 1 base, and 9 bases stayed unmatched. The CDR3 contains 17 residues. CDR3 residues: CASSGTGQGESNTEAFF. The CDR3 DNA sequence: TGTGCCAGCAGTGGAACGGGACAGGGGGAATCGAACACTGAAGCTTTCTTT.

At least ten counts were recorded for this clonotype. This chain joins TRBV6-1 and TRBJ2-1; D is perhaps TRBD1 (6 bases). This CDR3 region has 15 residues. Germline lookup yields CDR1 MNHNS and CDR2 SASEGT. V was cut by 7 bases and J by 0 bases, with 13 bases left in between. For the CDR3, the DNA is TGTGCCAGCACCCAGGGGCAAAGCTCCTACAATGAGCAGTTCTTC. Translating it yields CASTQGQSSYNEQFF.

This clonotype was counted at least ten times. The chain combines TRBV11-1 with TRBJ2-5; 11 positions agree with TRBD1. The germline gives CDR1 SGHAT, CDR2 FQDESV (reference sequence). This CDR3 comprises 14 residues. J lost 3 bases, V lost 7 bases, and 4 bases had no gene match. In DNA form, the CDR3 reads TGTGCCAGCACCTGGACAGGGGGCGAAGAGACCCAGTACTTC. Encoded protein: CASTWTGGEETQYF.

This clonotype came up many times. V usage is TRBV20-1 and J usage is TRBJ2-5, with 8 nucleotides matching TRBD2. The CDR3 covers 18 residues. V gave up 0 bases and J gave up 0 bases; unmatched junction bases: 12. Germline CDR1 DFQATT, CDR2 SNEGSKA (reference sequence). The CDR3 protein is CSARDWRGAKQYQETQYF. The CDR3 nucleotides are TGCAGTGCTAGAGATTGGCGGGGGGCTAAGCAATACCAAGAGACCCAGTACTTC.

In the case of this clonotype: This may stem from a read error, because a much larger clone lies one nucleotide away. This chain links TRBV7-2 with TRBJ1-2, with unresolved D. Germline assignment: CDR1 SGHTA and CDR2 FQGNSA. V lost 5 bases, J lost 7 bases, and 20 bases lay in between. The CDR3 runs 15 residues. CDR3 amino acids: CASSPTGLLKTGYTF. The CDR3 bases are TGTGCCAGCAGCCCGACGGGCTTACTGAAGACTGGCTACACCTTC. Using reference TRBV7-2 and TRBJ1-2 for the parts outside the CDR3, the full variable domain is GAGVSQSPSNKVTEKGKDVELRCDPISGHTALYWYRQSLGQGLEFLIYFQGNSAPDKSGLPSDRFSAERTGGSVSTLTIQRTQQEDSAVYLCASSPTGLLKTGYTFGSGTRLTVV.

This clonotype has a count of ten or more. V and J are TRBV5-1 and TRBJ2-5; possibly TRBD1 or TRBD2 for D (7 bases each). This CDR3 comprises 15 residues. Looked up from germline, CDR1 is SGHRS and CDR2 is YFSETQ. V lost 4 bases to trimming and J lost 5 bases, with 18 bases between them. The DNA for the CDR3 is TGCGCCAGCAGCCCGACAGGGAGGCGGGAGGAGACCCAGTACTTC. It yields the protein CASSPTGRREETQYF.

Many counts were recorded for this clonotype. The V gene is TRBV27, the J gene TRBJ2-6, with TRBD1 matching 12 bases. The CDR3 is 17 amino acids. The germline V gene encodes CDR1 MNHEY and CDR2 SMNVEV (reference sequence). J gave up 3 bases and V 8 bases, and 8 bases lay outside the gene matches. CDR3: CASGPGQGALGANVLTF. In DNA, the CDR3 is TGTGCCAGCGGTCCGGGACAGGGGGCGCTTGGGGCCAACGTCCTGACTTTC.